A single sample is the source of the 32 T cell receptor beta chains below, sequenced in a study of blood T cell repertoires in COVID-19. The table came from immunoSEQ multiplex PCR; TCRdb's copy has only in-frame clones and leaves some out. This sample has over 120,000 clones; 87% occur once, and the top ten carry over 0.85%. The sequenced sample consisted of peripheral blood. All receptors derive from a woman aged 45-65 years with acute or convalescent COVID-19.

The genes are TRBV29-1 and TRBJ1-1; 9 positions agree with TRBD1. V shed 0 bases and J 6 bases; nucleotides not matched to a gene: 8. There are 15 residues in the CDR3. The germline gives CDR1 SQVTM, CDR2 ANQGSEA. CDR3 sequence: CSVEEETGGRPEAFF. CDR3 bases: TGCAGCGTTGAAGAGGAGACAGGGGGTAGGCCTGAAGCTTTCTTT.

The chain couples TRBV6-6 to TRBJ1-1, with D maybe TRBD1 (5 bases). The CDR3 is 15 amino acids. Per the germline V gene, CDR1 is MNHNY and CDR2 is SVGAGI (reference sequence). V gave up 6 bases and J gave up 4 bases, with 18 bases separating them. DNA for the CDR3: TGTGCCAGCAGATATAATACAGGTGGGGTCACTGAAGCTTTCTTT. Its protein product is CASRYNTGGVTEAFF.

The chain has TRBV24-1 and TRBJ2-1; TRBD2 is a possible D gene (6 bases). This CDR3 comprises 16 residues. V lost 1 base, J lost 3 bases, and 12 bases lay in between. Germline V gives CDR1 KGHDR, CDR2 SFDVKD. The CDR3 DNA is TGTGCCACCAGTGATTTAGAGGCTAGCGTCTACAATGAGCAGTTCTTC. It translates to CATSDLEASVYNEQFF.

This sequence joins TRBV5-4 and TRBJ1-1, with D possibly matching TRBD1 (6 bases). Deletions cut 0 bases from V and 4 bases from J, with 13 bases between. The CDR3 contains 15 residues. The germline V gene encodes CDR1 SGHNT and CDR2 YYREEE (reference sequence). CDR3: CASSLEQGSVTEAFF. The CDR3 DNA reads TGTGCCAGCAGCTTGGAACAGGGCTCTGTCACTGAAGCTTTCTTT.

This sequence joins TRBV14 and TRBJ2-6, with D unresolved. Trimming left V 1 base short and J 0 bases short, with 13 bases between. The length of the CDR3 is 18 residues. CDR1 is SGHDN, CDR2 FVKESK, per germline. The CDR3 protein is CASSQVSKWASGANVLTF. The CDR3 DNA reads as TGTGCCAGCAGCCAAGTTTCGAAGTGGGCCTCTGGGGCCAACGTCCTGACTTTC.

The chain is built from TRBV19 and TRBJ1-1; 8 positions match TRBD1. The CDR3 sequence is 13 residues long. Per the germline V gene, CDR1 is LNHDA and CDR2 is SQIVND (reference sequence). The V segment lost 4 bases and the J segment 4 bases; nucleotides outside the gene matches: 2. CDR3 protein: CASSTGGGTEAFF. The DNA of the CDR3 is TGTGCCAGTAGTACAGGGGGCGGCACTGAAGCTTTCTTT.

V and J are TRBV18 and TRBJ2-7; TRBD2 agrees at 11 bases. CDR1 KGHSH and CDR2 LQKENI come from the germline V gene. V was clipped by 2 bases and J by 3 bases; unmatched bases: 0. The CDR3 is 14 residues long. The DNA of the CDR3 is TGTGCCAGCTCACCAACTAGCGGGGGCTACGAGCAGTACTTC. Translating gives CASSPTSGGYEQYF.

The CDR3: CAWSWGLAGGRSDTQYF. DNA of the CDR3: TGTGCCTGGAGTTGGGGACTAGCGGGGGGTAGGTCAGATACGCAGTATTTT. The gene calls are TRBV30 and TRBJ2-3; 15 positions match TRBD2. The CDR3 runs 17 residues. Trimming took 2 bases from V and 4 from J; bases not matched to a gene: 7. Germline values: CDR1 GTSNPN, CDR2 SVGIG (reference sequence).

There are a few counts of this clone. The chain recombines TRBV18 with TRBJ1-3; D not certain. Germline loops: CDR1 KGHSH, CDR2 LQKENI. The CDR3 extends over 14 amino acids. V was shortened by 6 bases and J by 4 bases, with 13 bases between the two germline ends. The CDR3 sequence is CASSPGGQGNTIYF. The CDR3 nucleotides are TGTGCCAGCTCGCCGGGCGGGCAGGGAAACACCATATATTTT.

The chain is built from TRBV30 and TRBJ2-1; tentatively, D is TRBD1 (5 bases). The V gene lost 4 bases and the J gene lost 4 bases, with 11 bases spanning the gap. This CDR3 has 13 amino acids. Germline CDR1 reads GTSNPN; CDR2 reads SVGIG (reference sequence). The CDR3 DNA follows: TGTGCCTGGAAGGCAGGGCGGTACAATGAGCAGTTCTTC. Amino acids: CAWKAGRYNEQFF.

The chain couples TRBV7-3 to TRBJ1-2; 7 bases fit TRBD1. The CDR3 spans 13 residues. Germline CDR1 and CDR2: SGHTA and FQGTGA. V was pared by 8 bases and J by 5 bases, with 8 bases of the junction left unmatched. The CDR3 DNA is TGTGCCAGCGGTCCAGGGGGTGCTTATGGCTACACCTTC. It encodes CASGPGGAYGYTF.

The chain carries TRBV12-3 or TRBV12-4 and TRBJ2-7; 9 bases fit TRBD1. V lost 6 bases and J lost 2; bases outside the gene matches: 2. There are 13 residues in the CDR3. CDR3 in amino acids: CASSGQGPYEQYF. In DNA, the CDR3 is TGTGCCAGCAGCGGACAGGGGCCCTACGAGCAGTACTTC.

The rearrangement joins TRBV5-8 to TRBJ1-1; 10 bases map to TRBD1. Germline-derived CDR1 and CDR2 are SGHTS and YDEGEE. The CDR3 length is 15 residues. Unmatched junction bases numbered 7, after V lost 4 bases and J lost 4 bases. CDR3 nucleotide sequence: TGTGCCAGCAGCCCGGGGACAGGGGAGGCCACTGAAGCTTTCTTT. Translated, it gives CASSPGTGEATEAFF.

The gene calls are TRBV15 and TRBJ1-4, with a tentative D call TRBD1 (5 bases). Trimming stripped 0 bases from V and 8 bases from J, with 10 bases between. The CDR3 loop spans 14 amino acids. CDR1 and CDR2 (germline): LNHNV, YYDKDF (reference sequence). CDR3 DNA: TGTGCCACCAGCAGAGATCAGCAGGGCGAAAAACTGTTTTTT. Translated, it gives CATSRDQQGEKLFF.

The CDR3 protein is CASSEWQGGNTIYF. For the CDR3, the DNA is TGTGCCAGCAGTGAGTGGCAGGGCGGAAACACCATATATTTT. The chain has TRBV2 and TRBJ1-3; possible D gene TRBD1, 5 bases. Trimming left V 3 bases short and J 4 bases short, with 10 bases between. CDR3 length: 14 amino acids. Germline-derived CDR1 and CDR2 are SNHLY and FYNNEI.

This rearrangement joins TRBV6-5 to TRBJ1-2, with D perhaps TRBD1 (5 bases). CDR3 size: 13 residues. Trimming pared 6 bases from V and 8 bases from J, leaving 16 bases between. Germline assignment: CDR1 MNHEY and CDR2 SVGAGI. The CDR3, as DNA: TGTGCCAGCAGCAACCAGGGCCCCTACGGCTACACCTTC. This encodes CASSNQGPYGYTF.

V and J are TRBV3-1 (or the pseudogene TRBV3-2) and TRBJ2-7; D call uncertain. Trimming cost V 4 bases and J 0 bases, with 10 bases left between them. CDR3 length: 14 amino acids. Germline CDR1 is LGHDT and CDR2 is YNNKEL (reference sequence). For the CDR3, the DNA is TGTGCCAGCAGCCCCCGAGCCCTCTCCTACGAGCAGTACTTC. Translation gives CASSPRALSYEQYF.

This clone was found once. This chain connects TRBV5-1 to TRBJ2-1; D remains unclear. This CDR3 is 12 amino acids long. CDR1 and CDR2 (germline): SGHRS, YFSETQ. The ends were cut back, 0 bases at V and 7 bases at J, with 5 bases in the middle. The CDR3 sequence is CASSLDMNEQFF. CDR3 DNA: TGCGCCAGCAGCTTGGACATGAATGAGCAGTTCTTC.

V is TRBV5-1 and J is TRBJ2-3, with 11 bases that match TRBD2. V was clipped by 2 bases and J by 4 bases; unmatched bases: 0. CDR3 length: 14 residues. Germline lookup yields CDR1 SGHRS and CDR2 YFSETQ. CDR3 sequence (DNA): TGCGCCAGCAGCTTTAGCGGGGGGGCAGATACGCAGTATTTT. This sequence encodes CASSFSGGADTQYF.

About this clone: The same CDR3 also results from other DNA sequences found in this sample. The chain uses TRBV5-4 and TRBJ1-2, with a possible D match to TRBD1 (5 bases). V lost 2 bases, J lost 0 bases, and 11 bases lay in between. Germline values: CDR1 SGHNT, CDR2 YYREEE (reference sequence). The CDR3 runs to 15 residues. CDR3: CASSFGTGANYGYTF. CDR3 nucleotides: TGTGCCAGCAGCTTTGGAACAGGCGCTAACTATGGCTACACCTTC.

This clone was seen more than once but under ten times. CDR3 in amino acids: CASSDGTPVTDTQYF. The CDR3 bases are TGTGCCAGCAGCGACGGGACACCTGTCACAGATACGCAGTATTTT. This chain connects TRBV2 to TRBJ2-3, with D possibly being TRBD1 (6 bases). The CDR3 loop spans 15 amino acids. V was shortened by 6 bases and J by 2 bases, with 15 bases between the two germline ends. Looked up from germline, CDR1 is SNHLY and CDR2 is FYNNEI.

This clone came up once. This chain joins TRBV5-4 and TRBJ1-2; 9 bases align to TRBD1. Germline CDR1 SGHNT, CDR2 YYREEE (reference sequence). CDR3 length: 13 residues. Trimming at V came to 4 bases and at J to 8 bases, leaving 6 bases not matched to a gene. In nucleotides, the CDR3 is TGTGCCAGCAGCCGGGACAGGGATTGGGGCTACACCTTC. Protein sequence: CASSRDRDWGYTF.

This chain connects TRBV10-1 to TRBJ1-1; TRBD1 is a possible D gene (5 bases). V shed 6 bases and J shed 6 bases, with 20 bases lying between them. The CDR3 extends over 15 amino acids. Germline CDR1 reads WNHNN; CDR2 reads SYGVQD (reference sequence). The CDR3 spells CASSHLTRGFSEAFF. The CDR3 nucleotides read TGCGCCAGCAGCCATTTGACCCGGGGGTTCTCTGAAGCTTTCTTT.

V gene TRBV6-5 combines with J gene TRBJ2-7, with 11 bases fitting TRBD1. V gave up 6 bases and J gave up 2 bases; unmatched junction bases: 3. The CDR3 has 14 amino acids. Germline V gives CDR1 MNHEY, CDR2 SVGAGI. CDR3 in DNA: TGTGCCAGCAGGGTGGGACAGGGGGCCTACGAGCAGTACTTC. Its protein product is CASRVGQGAYEQYF.

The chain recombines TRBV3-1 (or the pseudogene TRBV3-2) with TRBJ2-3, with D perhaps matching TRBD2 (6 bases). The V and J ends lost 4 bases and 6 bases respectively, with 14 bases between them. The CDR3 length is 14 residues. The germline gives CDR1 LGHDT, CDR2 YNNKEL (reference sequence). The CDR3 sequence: CASSPWGRRDTQYF. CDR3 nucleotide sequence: TGTGCCAGCAGCCCCTGGGGGAGGAGGGATACGCAGTATTTT.

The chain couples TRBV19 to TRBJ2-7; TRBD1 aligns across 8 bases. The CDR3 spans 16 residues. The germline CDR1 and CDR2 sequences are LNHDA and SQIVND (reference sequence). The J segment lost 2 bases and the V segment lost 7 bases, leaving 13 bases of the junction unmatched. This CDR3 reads CASNNKPTGAAYEQYF. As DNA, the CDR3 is TGTGCCAGTAATAATAAACCGACAGGGGCTGCCTACGAGCAGTACTTC. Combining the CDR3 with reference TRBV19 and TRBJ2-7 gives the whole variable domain DGGITQSPKYLFRKEGQNVTLSCEQNLNHDAMYWYRQDPGQGLRLIYYSQIVNDFQKGDIAEGYSVSREKKESFPLTVTSAQKNPTAFYLCASNNKPTGAAYEQYFGPGTRLTVT.

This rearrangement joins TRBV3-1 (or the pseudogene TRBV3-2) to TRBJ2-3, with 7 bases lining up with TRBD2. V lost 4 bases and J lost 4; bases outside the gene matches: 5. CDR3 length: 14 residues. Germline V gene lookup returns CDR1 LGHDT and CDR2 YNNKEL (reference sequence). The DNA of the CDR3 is TGTGCCAGCAGCCGGACTAGTTTCCCAGATACGCAGTATTTT. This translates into CASSRTSFPDTQYF.

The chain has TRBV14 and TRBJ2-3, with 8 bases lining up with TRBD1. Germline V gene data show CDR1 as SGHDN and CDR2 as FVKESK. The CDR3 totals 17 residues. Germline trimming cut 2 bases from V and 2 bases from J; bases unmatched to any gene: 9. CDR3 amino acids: CASSQSATGVSTDTQYF. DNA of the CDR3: TGTGCCAGCAGCCAATCGGCGACAGGGGTGTCCACAGATACGCAGTATTTT. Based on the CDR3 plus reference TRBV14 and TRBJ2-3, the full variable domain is EAGVTQFPSHSVIEKGQTVTLRCDPISGHDNLYWYRRVMGKEIKFLLHFVKESKQDESGMPNNRFLAERTGGTYSTLKVQPAELEDSGVYFCASSQSATGVSTDTQYFGPGTRLTVL.

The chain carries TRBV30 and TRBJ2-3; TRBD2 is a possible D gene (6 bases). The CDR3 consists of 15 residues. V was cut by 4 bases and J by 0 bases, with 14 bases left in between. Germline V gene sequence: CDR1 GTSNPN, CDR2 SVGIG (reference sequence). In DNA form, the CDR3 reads TGTGCCTGGACCATTAGCGGATATAGCACAGATACGCAGTATTTT. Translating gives CAWTISGYSTDTQYF.

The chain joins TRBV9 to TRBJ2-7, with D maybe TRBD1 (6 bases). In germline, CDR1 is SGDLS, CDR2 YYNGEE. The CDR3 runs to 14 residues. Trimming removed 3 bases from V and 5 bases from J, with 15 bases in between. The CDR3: CASSETGLRDEQYF. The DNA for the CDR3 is TGTGCCAGCAGCGAGACAGGTCTTCGAGACGAGCAGTACTTC.

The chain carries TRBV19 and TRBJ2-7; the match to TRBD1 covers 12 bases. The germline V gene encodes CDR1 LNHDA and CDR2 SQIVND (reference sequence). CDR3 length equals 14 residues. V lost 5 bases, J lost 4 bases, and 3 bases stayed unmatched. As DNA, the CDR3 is TGTGCCAGTAGTTGGGACAGGGGGCGATACGAGCAGTACTTC. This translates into CASSWDRGRYEQYF.

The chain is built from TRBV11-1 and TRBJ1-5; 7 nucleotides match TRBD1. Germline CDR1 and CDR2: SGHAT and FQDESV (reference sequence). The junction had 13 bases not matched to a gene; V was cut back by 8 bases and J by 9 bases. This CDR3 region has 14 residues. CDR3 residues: CASPGQMISVPQHF. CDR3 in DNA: TGTGCCAGCCCGGGACAGATGATATCAGTGCCCCAGCATTTT.